This T cell receptor beta chain is drawn from a study of T-cell reconstitution after alpha-beta-depleted transplantation in children. Notes on the study in general: Some patients owed their high day-60 TCRbeta diversity to surviving recipient T cells and thymic progenitors. Reports say that about two months after transplant, the alpha-beta T cells came out of several hundred graft clones that had expanded. Most T-cell counts and diversity one year after the transplant came from T cells that were newly produced.

This clonotype was seen a few times. Its antigen is not identified. Using unique molecular identifiers, the investigators prepared the TCRbeta library. Via MiXCR, TCRdb re-called the PCR reads, giving one row per CDR3 protein. The sample gives a few hundred thousand distinct CDR3 sequences, roughly 13% of which show up once; roughly 2.3% is in the top ten. This clonotype originated in a male patient between 10 and 17 years old who had a stem cell transplant for acute myeloid leukemia, so the T cells may come from the graft donor. The input for sequencing was PBMCs, mostly from graft donor cells, taken 360 days after TCRalphabeta/CD19-depleted stem cell transplant.

The CDR3 sequence: CASSLYGLAGGRTETQYF. CDR3 coding DNA: TGCGCCAGCAGCTTGTATGGACTAGCGGGAGGGCGCACTGAGACCCAGTACTTC. The chain is built from TRBV5-1 and TRBJ2-5; 15 bases agree with TRBD2. Germline-derived CDR1 and CDR2 are SGHRS and YFSETQ. J gave up 5 bases and V 1 base, and 9 bases lay outside the gene matches. This CDR3 comprises 18 residues.